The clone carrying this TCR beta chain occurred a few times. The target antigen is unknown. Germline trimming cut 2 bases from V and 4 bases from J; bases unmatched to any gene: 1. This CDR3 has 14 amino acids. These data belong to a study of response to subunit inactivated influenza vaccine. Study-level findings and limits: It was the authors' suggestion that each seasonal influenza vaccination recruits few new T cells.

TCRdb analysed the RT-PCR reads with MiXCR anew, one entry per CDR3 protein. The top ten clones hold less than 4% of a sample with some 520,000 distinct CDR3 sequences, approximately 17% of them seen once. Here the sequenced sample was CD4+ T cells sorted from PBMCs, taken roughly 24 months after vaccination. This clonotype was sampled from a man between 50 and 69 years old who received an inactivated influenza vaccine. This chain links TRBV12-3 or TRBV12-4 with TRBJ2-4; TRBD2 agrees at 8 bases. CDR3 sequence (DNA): TGTGCCAGCAGTTTACGGGGGGGGAAAAACATTCAGTACTTC. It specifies CASSLRGGKNIQYF.